This T cell receptor beta chain originates from a study of T cells in Graves' hyperthyroidism and ophthalmopathy. Overall study findings and caveats: Ophthalmopathy was separated from stable hyperthyroidism by a 13 V-J model. Onset of ophthalmopathy came a median approximately 6.9 months after the model predicted it. Researchers found most expanded thyroid clonotypes above 0.001 in blood as well.

This clonotype was counted at least ten times. What it binds is not known. At one end, the junction sequence differs from germline, possibly due to a read error. Germline V gene data show CDR1 as KGHSH and CDR2 as LQKENI. The CDR3 has 13 amino acids. Amplification of TCR beta CDR3 regions used RNA as the template. HTBI primers were employed in a first-round RT-PCR of the TCR CDR3. TCRdb reanalysed the multiplex PCR reads using MiXCR and keeps one entry per CDR3 protein. The sample records a few hundred thousand distinct CDR3 sequences, about 19% being singletons. Exclusion criteria comprised uncontrolled infection, other autoimmune disease, pregnancy or lactation.

The receptor was isolated from a man aged 50-60 years with Graves' ophthalmopathy. This chain links TRBV18 with TRBJ2-1, with D tentatively TRBD1 or TRBD2 (5 bases each). Input material: blood. The CDR3 DNA reads as TGTGCCAGCTCAAAGACAGACTACAGTGAGCAGTTCTTC. This sequence encodes CASSKTDYSEQFF. Filled out from reference TRBV18 and TRBJ2-1, the complete variable domain reads NAGVMQNPRHLVRRRGQEARLRCSPMKGHSHVYWYRQLPEEGLKFMVYLQKENIIDESGMPKERFSAEFPKEGPSILRIQQVVRGDSAAYFCASSKTDYSEQFFGPGTRLTVL.